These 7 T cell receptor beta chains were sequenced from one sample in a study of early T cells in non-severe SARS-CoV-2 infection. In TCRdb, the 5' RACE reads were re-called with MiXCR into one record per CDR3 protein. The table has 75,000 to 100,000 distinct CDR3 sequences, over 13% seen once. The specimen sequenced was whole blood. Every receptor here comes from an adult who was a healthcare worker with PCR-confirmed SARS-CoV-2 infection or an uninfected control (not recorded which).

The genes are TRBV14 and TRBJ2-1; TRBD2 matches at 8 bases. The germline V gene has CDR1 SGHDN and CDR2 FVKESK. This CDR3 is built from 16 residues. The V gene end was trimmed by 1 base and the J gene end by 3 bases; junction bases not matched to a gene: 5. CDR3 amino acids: CASSQVPLAGYNEQFF. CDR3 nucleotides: TGTGCCAGCAGCCAAGTCCCCCTAGCGGGCTACAATGAGCAGTTCTTC.

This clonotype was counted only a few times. CDR3: CASSADDTAGANVLTF. CDR3 DNA: TGTGCCAGCAGCGCGGACGACACCGCTGGGGCCAACGTCCTGACTTTC. The chain is built from TRBV9 and TRBJ2-6; D gene uncertain. V lost 3 bases to trimming and J lost 2 bases, with 12 bases between them. The CDR3 spans 16 residues. Germline V gene lookup returns CDR1 SGDLS and CDR2 YYNGEE.

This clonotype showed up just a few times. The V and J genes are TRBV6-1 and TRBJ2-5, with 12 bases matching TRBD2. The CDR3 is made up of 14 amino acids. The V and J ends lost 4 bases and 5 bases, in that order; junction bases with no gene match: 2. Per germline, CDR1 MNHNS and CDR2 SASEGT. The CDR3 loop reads CASSVTSGSETQYF. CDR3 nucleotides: TGTGCCAGCAGTGTGACTAGCGGGAGTGAGACCCAGTACTTC.

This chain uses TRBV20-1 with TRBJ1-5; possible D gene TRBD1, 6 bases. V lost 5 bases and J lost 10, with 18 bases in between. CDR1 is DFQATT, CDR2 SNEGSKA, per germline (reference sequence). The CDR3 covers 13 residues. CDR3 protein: CSASDRLVSPQHF. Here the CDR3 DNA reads TGCAGTGCTTCCGACAGGCTTGTTTCACCCCAGCATTTT.

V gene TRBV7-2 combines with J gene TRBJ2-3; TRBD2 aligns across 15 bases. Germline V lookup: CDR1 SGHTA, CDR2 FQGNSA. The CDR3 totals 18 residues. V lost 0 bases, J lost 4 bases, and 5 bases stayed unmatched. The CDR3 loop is CASSLAAGLAGGPDTQYF. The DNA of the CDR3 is TGTGCCAGCAGCTTAGCCGCCGGACTAGCGGGAGGGCCAGATACGCAGTATTTT.

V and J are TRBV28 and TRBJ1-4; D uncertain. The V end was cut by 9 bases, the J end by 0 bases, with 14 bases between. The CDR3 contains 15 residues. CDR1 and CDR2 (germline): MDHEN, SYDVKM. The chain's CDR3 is CASSFRGATNEKLFF. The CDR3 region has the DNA TGTGCCAGTTCTTTCCGGGGTGCAACTAATGAAAAACTGTTTTTT.

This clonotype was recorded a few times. This CDR3 is CASSPGQGLLETQYF. DNA of the CDR3: TGTGCCAGCTCACCGGGACAGGGTCTCCTGGAGACCCAGTACTTC. This chain connects TRBV18 to TRBJ2-5; TRBD1 aligns across 9 bases. Germline CDR1 and CDR2: KGHSH and LQKENI. This CDR3 spans 15 amino acids. Trimming removed 3 bases from V and 5 bases from J; junction bases left unmatched: 7.